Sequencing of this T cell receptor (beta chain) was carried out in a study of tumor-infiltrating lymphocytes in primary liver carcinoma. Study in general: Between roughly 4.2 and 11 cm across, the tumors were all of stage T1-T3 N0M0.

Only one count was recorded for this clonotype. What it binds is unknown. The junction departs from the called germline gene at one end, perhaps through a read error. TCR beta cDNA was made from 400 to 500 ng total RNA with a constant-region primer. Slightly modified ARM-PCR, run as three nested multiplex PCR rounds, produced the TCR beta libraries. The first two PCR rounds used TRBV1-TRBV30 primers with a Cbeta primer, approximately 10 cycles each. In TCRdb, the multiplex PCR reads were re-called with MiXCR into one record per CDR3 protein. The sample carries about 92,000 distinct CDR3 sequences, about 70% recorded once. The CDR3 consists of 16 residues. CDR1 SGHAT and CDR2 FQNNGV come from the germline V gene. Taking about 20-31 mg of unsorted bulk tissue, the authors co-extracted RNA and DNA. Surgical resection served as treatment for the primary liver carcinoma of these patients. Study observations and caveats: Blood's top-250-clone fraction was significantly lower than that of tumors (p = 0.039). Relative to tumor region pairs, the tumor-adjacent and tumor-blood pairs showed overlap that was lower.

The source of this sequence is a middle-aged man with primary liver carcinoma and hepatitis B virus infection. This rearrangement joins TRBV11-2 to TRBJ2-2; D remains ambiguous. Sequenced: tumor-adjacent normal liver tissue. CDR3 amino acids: CDSSLSGIANTGELFF. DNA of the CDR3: TGTGACAGCAGCTTGAGTGGCATAGCGAACACCGGGGAGCTGTTTTTT.